This record concerns one T cell receptor beta chain sequence. One junction end disagrees with the germline gene, perhaps due to a read error. Per germline, CDR1 SEHNR and CDR2 FQNEAQ (reference sequence). This CDR3 is 13 amino acids long. The source of the sample is a study of shared clonotypes between healthy human individuals. Study overall: Sampling drew on donors who were a couple of women and a few men aged 18 to 49.

Profiled with immunoSEQ multiplex PCR; TCRdb holds only in-frame clones, not every one. Of about 460,000 clones listed, around 77% were seen once; the top ten hold about 12%. Donors, without exception, were Caucasian adults residing in Nashville, Tennessee. This receptor was identified in a woman in her forties in good health. Some clones in this sample may be carry-over from other donors' samples. Sequenced: PBMCs. This rearrangement joins TRBV7-9 to TRBJ1-2; D gene ambiguous. The CDR3 reads CASSLDSSYGYAF. CDR3 nucleotide sequence: TGTGCCAGCAGCTTAGATTCCTCCTATGGCTACGCCTTC.